A single sample is the source of the 10 T cell receptor beta chains below, sequenced in a study of T cells in Graves' hyperthyroidism and ophthalmopathy. Amplified TCR beta CDR3 regions derived from RNA transcripts. Initially, a first-round RT-PCR of the TCR CDR3 employed the HTBI primer set. A single record per CDR3 protein comes from TCRdb applying MiXCR to the multiplex PCR reads. The repertoire holds roughly 550,000 distinct CDR3 sequences, with 15% to 20% as singletons. The sample comprised blood. These receptors came from a woman in her twenties or thirties with Graves' ophthalmopathy.

V is TRBV10-3 and J is TRBJ2-3, with 8 nucleotides matching TRBD2. The CDR3 length is 16 residues. The germline V gene encodes CDR1 ENHRY and CDR2 SYGVKD. V shed 4 bases, J shed 2 bases, and the junction held 8 bases outside the gene matches. Written as DNA, the CDR3 is TGTGCCATCAGTGGGCCAACTAGCGGATACACAGATACGCAGTATTTT. This translates into CAISGPTSGYTDTQYF.

This clonotype has just a few counts. V and J are TRBV19 and TRBJ2-7; no firm D call. This CDR3 is 14 amino acids long. V was trimmed by 1 base and J by 2 bases, leaving 9 bases between them. Germline assignment: CDR1 LNHDA and CDR2 SQIVND (reference sequence). CDR3 amino acids: CASSIGGRTYEQYF. For the CDR3, the DNA is TGTGCCAGTAGTATAGGTGGCAGAACCTACGAGCAGTACTTC.

The gene calls are TRBV7-2 and TRBJ2-4; TRBD2 aligns across 9 bases. The CDR3 length is 17 residues. Trimming at V came to 4 bases and at J to 2 bases, leaving 9 bases not matched to a gene. CDR1 is SGHTA and CDR2 is FQGNSA in the germline V gene. CDR3 loop: CASSSISGRVTKNIQYF. The CDR3, as DNA: TGTGCCAGCAGCTCGATTAGCGGGAGAGTAACCAAAAACATTCAGTACTTC.

The table lists this clonotype with many counts. This chain connects TRBV30 to TRBJ2-7; D is uncertain. The germline V gene encodes CDR1 GTSNPN and CDR2 SVGIG (reference sequence). The CDR3 extends over 11 amino acids. Trimming took 3 bases from V and 6 from J, leaving 9 bases between them. Here the CDR3 DNA reads TGTGCCTGGAGCGACCGTGGCGAGCAGTACTTC. Its protein product is CAWSDRGEQYF. Using reference TRBV30 and TRBJ2-7 for the parts outside the CDR3, the full variable domain is SQTIHQWPATLVQPVGSPLSLECTVEGTSNPNLYWYRQAAGRGLQLLFYSVGIGQISSEVPQNLSASRPQDRQFILSSKKLLLSDSGFYLCAWSDRGEQYFGPGTRLTVT.

V is TRBV7-9 and J is TRBJ2-3; tentatively, D is TRBD2 (6 bases). Germline V gene lookup returns CDR1 SEHNR and CDR2 FQNEAQ (reference sequence). The CDR3 has 15 residues. Trimming stripped 2 bases from V and 2 bases from J, with 11 bases between. The CDR3 DNA sequence: TGTGCCAGCAGCTTATTGGCTAGCGCCACAGATACGCAGTATTTT. It is translated as CASSLLASATDTQYF.

The J gene is TRBJ1-5, the V gene TRBV30, with TRBD1 matching over 8 bases. V was pared by 3 bases and J by 3 bases, with 7 bases of the junction left unmatched. This CDR3 has 15 residues. From germline, CDR1 is GTSNPN and CDR2 SVGIG (reference sequence). CDR3 bases: TGTGCCTGGAGATCAGCAGGGGGCAACAATCAGCCCCAGCATTTT. Its translation: CAWRSAGGNNQPQHF.

This clonotype was observed many times. The chain couples TRBV5-4 to TRBJ2-1, with 8 nucleotides matching TRBD1. Germline V gives CDR1 SGHNT, CDR2 YYREEE (reference sequence). The CDR3 runs 15 residues. V was pared by 0 bases and J by 9 bases, with 8 bases of the junction left unmatched. Here the CDR3 DNA reads TGTGCCAGCAGCTTGGGAGACAGGGGTGGAGGTGAGCAGTTCTTC. Amino acids: CASSLGDRGGGEQFF.

This chain joins TRBV6-2 or TRBV6-3 and TRBJ1-1; weak D call: TRBD1 (6 bases). V dropped 6 bases and J dropped 11 bases, with 16 bases sitting between them. CDR1 and CDR2 from the germline V gene are MNHEY and SVGEGT. The CDR3 totals 12 residues. CDR3 region: CASSQGQTWAFF. Written as DNA, the CDR3 is TGTGCCAGCAGCCAAGGACAGACTTGGGCTTTCTTT.

This clonotype has only a few counts. The rearrangement uses TRBV24-1 and TRBJ2-3; TRBD1 matches at 7 bases. Germline loops: CDR1 KGHDR, CDR2 SFDVKD. The length of the CDR3 is 14 residues. V dropped 4 bases and J dropped 2; count of bases not matched to a gene: 2. CDR3 region: CATSEGQFTDTQYF. For the CDR3, the DNA is TGTGCCACCAGTGAGGGACAGTTCACAGATACGCAGTATTTT.

The chain uses TRBV27 and TRBJ1-4; a weak D match, TRBD1 (6 bases). CDR1 and CDR2 (germline): MNHEY, SMNVEV (reference sequence). The CDR3 covers 14 residues. V was clipped by 3 bases and J by 6 bases, with 11 bases between them. The CDR3, as DNA: TGTGCCAGCAGTTTTGCCAGGGGTGATGAAAAACTGTTTTTT. Protein sequence: CASSFARGDEKLFF.